This T cell receptor beta chain was sequenced for a study of T cell responses to AZD1222 COVID-19 vaccine. Assay used: immunoSEQ multiplex PCR; TCRdb lists only in-frame clones, some missing. The table has about 170,000 clones, around 85% seen once. Trimming left V 4 bases short and J 4 bases short, with 13 bases between. This CDR3 has 14 amino acids. Germline CDR1 is LGHNA and CDR2 is YNFKEQ. The clonotype originates from an adult who received the AZD1222 COVID-19 vaccine. This sample comprised peripheral blood, obtained 28 days after the second AZD1222 dose. The rearrangement links TRBV4-2 to TRBJ1-1, with D possibly TRBD1 on 5 matching bases. CDR3 sequence (DNA): TGTGCCAGCAGCCTCGACGGGGACGGCACTGAAGCTTTCTTT. Translating it yields CASSLDGDGTEAFF.